A selection of T cell receptor beta chains follows, all from one sample in a study of blood T cell repertoires in COVID-19. Clones were read by immunoSEQ multiplex PCR, and TCRdb kept only the in-frame ones, dropping some. The sample comprises hundreds of thousands of clones, just under 90% of which are singletons, and about 6.2% rests with the top ten. Sequenced input: peripheral blood. Every receptor here comes from a man aged 55 to 69 who had recovered from COVID-19. CDR3s include the opening cysteine and the closing phenylalanine or tryptophan. A D gene is named only where the DNA matches it firmly. Some rows mark clone size as missing; the rest say once, few, many or name a class of expanded clone.

V	J	D	size	DNA	CDR3
TRBV7-2	TRBJ1-1	NA	NA	TGTGCCAGCAGCTTGGGAGGAGACGTTGAAGCTTTCTTT	CASSLGGDVEAFF
TRBV4-1	TRBJ1-3	NA	NA	TGCGCCAGCAGCAAGAATTTGGAGATGATCCGAAACACCATATATTTT	CASSKNLEMIRNTIYF
TRBV27	TRBJ2-1	TRBD1	NA	TGTGCCAGCAGTCCAACGGACAGGGGGCGATGGAATGAGCAGTTCTTC	CASSPTDRGRWNEQFF
TRBV10-3	TRBJ1-2	NA	few	TGTGCCATCAGTGAGGGGCTTAACTATGGCTACACCTTC	CAISEGLNYGYTF
TRBV19	TRBJ2-2	NA	NA	TGTGCCAGTAGTATGAACAGGGTTTACACCGGGGAGCTGTTTTTT	CASSMNRVYTGELFF
TRBV2	TRBJ1-1	TRBD1	NA	TGTGCCAGCAGTGAGGACAGGGGCACTGAAGCTTTCTTT	CASSEDRGTEAFF
TRBV9	TRBJ1-6	NA	NA	TGTGCCAGCAGCGCTAAACAGGAGGGGGGGAGCTCCTATAATTCACCCCTCCACTTT	CASSAKQEGGSSYNSPLHF
TRBV6-5	TRBJ1-4	TRBD1	NA	TGTGCCAGCAAGCCAGCAGACAGGGGGGATGAAAAACTGTTTTTT	CASKPADRGDEKLFF
TRBV3-1/TRBV3-2	TRBJ1-1	NA	NA	TGTGCCAGCACCCCGGGGGGCCGGACTGAAGCTTTCTTT	CASTPGGRTEAFF
TRBV2	TRBJ2-7	NA	NA	TGTGCCAGCAGTCTAGGCCGCTACGAGCAGTACTTC	CASSLGRYEQYF
TRBV6-7	TRBJ1-1	TRBD1	NA	TGTGCCAGCAGTTACTCTGACAGGGCTGAAACTGAAGCTTTCTTT	CASSYSDRAETEAFF
TRBV6-5	TRBJ1-1	TRBD1	once	TGTGCCAGCAGCCCGACCCTGGACAGGGTCGCTGAAGCTTTCTTT	CASSPTLDRVAEAFF
TRBV12-3/TRBV12-4	TRBJ2-1	NA	NA	TGTGCCAGCAACCTGGGGCTAAACAATGAGCAGTTCTTC	CASNLGLNNEQFF
TRBV4-1	TRBJ2-7	NA	NA	TGCGCCAGCAGCCAAGAATGGCGACTACCCTACGAGCAGTACTTC	CASSQEWRLPYEQYF
TRBV24-1	TRBJ2-1	NA	few	TGTGCCACCAGTGAGGGTGGACAATACCCCTACAATGAGCAGTTCTTC	CATSEGGQYPYNEQFF
TRBV7-2	TRBJ1-3	NA	NA	TGTGCCAGCAGCTTGGGACACTCTGGAAACACCATATATTTT	CASSLGHSGNTIYF
TRBV19	TRBJ2-3	TRBD2	NA	TGTGCCAGTAGTGGCGATGGAGGGAGGGGCACAGATACGCAGTATTTT	CASSGDGGRGTDTQYF
TRBV6-6	TRBJ1-2	NA	NA	TGTGCCAGCAGCACACGCCAGGTTGATGGCTACACCTTC	CASSTRQVDGYTF
TRBV6-5	TRBJ2-7	TRBD2	NA	TGTGCCAGCAGTTACTTCGCTAGCGGGGGGAACTACGAGCAGTACTTC	CASSYFASGGNYEQYF
TRBV6-1	TRBJ2-6	NA	many	TGTGCCAGCAGTGAAGACAGCTCTGGGGCCAACGTCCTGACTTTC	CASSEDSSGANVLTF
TRBV6-6	TRBJ1-2	NA	NA	TGTGCCAGCAGCGAACAGAGTACTAACTATGGCTACACCTTC	CASSEQSTNYGYTF
TRBV5-1	TRBJ2-1	NA	NA	TGCGCCAGCAGCTTCGGGAGAACGGGGTTCAATGAGCAGTTCTTC	CASSFGRTGFNEQFF
TRBV4-1	TRBJ2-2	TRBD1	NA	TGCGCCAGCAGCCTGGGCAGGGGGTATACCGGGGAGCTGTTTTTT	CASSLGRGYTGELFF
TRBV7-2	TRBJ2-3	TRBD2	NA	TGTGCCAGCAGCACGCGAAGCGGGAGGTACACAGATACGCAGTATTTT	CASSTRSGRYTDTQYF
TRBV10-1	TRBJ2-3	NA	NA	TGCGCCAGCAAGCAGGGCGGCACAGATACGCAGTATTTT	CASKQGGTDTQYF
TRBV7-7	TRBJ2-2	TRBD2	NA	TGTGCCAGCCGACTAGCGGGAAACACCGGGGAGCTGTTTTTT	CASRLAGNTGELFF
TRBV5-1	TRBJ2-3	TRBD2	few	TGCGCCAGCAGCTTGGTGGTAGCGGGAGGGGTAGATACGCAGTATTTT	CASSLVVAGGVDTQYF
TRBV5-1	TRBJ2-1	NA	NA	TGCGCCAGCAGCCCTTCCAGCGGGTATAATGAGCAGTTCTTC	CASSPSSGYNEQFF
TRBV5-1	TRBJ2-3	TRBD2	NA	TGCGCCAGCAGCTTGGCGGGGACTAGTGTTGCAGATACGCAGTATTTT	CASSLAGTSVADTQYF
TRBV5-8	TRBJ1-2	NA	NA	TGTGCCAGCAGCCCGAAGGCGGGGAACTATGGCTACACCTTC	CASSPKAGNYGYTF
TRBV5-5	TRBJ2-7	TRBD1	NA	TGTGCCAGCAGCTTGGCCCCTGGGACAGGGACCTACGAGCAGTACTTC	CASSLAPGTGTYEQYF
TRBV18	TRBJ1-2	NA	NA	TGTGCCAGCTCACCTTTACTTGGACAAGGGGAGGACTATGGCTACACCTTC	CASSPLLGQGEDYGYTF
TRBV5-1	TRBJ1-2	TRBD1	NA	TGCGCCAGCAGCTTGACAGGGGGATCCGGCTACACCTTC	CASSLTGGSGYTF
TRBV10-2	TRBJ2-1	TRBD2	NA	TGCGCCAGCAGTGAGATGGCTAGCGGGAAGATTCCGAGTGAGCAGTTCTTC	CASSEMASGKIPSEQFF
TRBV5-1	TRBJ1-1	TRBD1	NA	TGCGCCAGCAGCTTGGAAGGGACAGGGGGTCTTGCTTTCTTT	CASSLEGTGGLAFF
TRBV6-6	TRBJ2-3	TRBD1	NA	TGTGCCAGCAGCCTATACAGGGGCCCAGATACGCAGTATTTT	CASSLYRGPDTQYF
TRBV10-3	TRBJ2-7	TRBD2	NA	TGTGCCATCAGGGCTAGCGGGGTCTACGAGCAGTACTTC	CAIRASGVYEQYF
TRBV4-3	TRBJ1-2	TRBD1	medium-sized	TGCGCCAGCAGCCTTGCGACAGGGACCAACTATGGCTACACCTTC	CASSLATGTNYGYTF
TRBV14	TRBJ2-7	NA	NA	TGTGCCAGCAGCCAAGTTCCTCAACTCCGCTACGAGCAGTACTTC	CASSQVPQLRYEQYF
TRBV18	TRBJ2-1	TRBD1	NA	TGTGCCAGCTCACTACAAGGGACAGGGGCCAATGAGCAGTTCTTC	CASSLQGTGANEQFF
TRBV6-1	TRBJ2-2	NA	NA	TGTGCCAGCAGTGATCCCGGGGGTATTGTGACCGGGGAGCTGTTTTTT	CASSDPGGIVTGELFF
TRBV19	TRBJ2-1	NA	NA	TGTGCCAGTACTTACAGGGCCTCCCCATACAATGAGCAGTTCTTC	CASTYRASPYNEQFF
TRBV4-2	TRBJ2-3	TRBD2	NA	TGTGCCAGCAGCCAAGAAACCGGACTAGCGGGCACAGATACGCAGTATTTT	CASSQETGLAGTDTQYF
TRBV3-1/TRBV3-2	TRBJ2-3	TRBD1	NA	TGTGCCAGCAGCCAAGTAGAACAGGGGTATGCGATAGATACGCAGTATTTT	CASSQVEQGYAIDTQYF
TRBV29-1	TRBJ1-1	NA	once	TGCAGCGTTGGAAGGGACATGCTGAACACTGAAGCTTTCTTT	CSVGRDMLNTEAFF
TRBV5-1	TRBJ2-1	TRBD2	NA	TGCGCCAGCAGCTTCCTTCCCGACGGGGGGGGTGAGCAGTTCTTC	CASSFLPDGGGEQFF
TRBV18	TRBJ1-3	NA	NA	TGTGCCAGCTCTCCTAAATCGGGGGGCGCAGGAAACACCATATATTTT	CASSPKSGGAGNTIYF
TRBV30	TRBJ1-1	NA	NA	TGTGCCTACTCGTCACAGGGGAACACTGAAGCTTTCTTT	CAYSSQGNTEAFF
TRBV5-4	TRBJ1-6	NA	NA	TGTGCCAGCAGCTTGGGGGCGCAAAGTTCACCCCTCCACTTT	CASSLGAQSSPLHF
TRBV7-2	TRBJ1-2	NA	NA	TGTGCCAGCAGCCTACAGGGAGACTATGGCTACACCTTC	CASSLQGDYGYTF
TRBV7-6	TRBJ1-5	NA	NA	TGTGCCAGCAGCTTCACGCACGAGGGCAATCAGCCCCAGCATTTT	CASSFTHEGNQPQHF
TRBV30	TRBJ1-1	TRBD1	NA	TGTGCCTGGAGTCCTGGACAGGGGAGAGCTTTCTTT	CAWSPGQGRAFF
TRBV19	TRBJ2-1	TRBD2	once	TGTGCCAGTAGGCGGGGACTAGAGTACAATGAGCAGTTCTTC	CASRRGLEYNEQFF
TRBV28	TRBJ2-5	NA	NA	TGTGCCACCTCGAGGGCCACGAACCCCCAAGAGACCCAGTACTTC	CATSRATNPQETQYF
TRBV7-8	TRBJ1-4	NA	NA	TGTGCCAGCAGCTTCGATTATGAGGAAAGCGAAAAACTGTTTTTT	CASSFDYEESEKLFF